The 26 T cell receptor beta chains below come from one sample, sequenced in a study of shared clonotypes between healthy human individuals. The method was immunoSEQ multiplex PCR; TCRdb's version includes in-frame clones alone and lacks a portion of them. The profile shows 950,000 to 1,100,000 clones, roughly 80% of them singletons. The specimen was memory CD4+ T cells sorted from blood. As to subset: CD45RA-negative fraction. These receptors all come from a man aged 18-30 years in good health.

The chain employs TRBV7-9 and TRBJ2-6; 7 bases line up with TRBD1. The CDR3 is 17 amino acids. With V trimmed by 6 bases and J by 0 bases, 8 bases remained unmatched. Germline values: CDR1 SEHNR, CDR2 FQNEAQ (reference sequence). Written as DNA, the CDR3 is TGTGCCAGCAGTAAGCGACGGGACAGCTCTGGGGCCAACGTCCTGACTTTC. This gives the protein CASSKRRDSSGANVLTF.

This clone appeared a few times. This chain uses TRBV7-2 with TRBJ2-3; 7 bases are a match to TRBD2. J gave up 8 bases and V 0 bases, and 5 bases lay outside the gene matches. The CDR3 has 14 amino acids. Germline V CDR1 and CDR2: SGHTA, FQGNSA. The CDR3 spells CASSLAGGPGTQYF. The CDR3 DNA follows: TGTGCCAGCAGCTTAGCGGGAGGGCCTGGTACGCAGTATTTT.

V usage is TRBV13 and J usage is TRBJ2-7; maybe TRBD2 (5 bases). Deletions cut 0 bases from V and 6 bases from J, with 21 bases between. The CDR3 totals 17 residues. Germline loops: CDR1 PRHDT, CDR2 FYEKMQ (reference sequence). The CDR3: CASSLGLVGVEAGEQYF. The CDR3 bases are TGTGCCAGCAGCTTAGGTCTGGTGGGAGTAGAGGCTGGCGAGCAGTACTTC.

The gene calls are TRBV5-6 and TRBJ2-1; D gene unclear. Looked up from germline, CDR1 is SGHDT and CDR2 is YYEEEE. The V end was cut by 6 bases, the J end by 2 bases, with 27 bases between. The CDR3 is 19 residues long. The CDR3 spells CASKTQSRSTRFPYNEQFF. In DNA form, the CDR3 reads TGTGCCAGCAAAACTCAGAGCAGGTCGACCCGATTCCCCTACAATGAGCAGTTCTTC. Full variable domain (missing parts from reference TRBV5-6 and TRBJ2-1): DAGVTQSPTHLIKTRGQQVTLRCSPKSGHDTVSWYQQALGQGPQFIFQYYEEEERQRGNFPDRFSGHQFPNYSSELNVNALLLGDSALYLCASKTQSRSTRFPYNEQFFGPGTRLTVL.

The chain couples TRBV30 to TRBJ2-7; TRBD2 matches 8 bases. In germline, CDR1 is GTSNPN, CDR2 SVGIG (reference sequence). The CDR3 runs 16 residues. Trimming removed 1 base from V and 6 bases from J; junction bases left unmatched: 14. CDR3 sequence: CAWSAALGTSGAEQYF. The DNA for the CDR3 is TGTGCCTGGAGTGCAGCCCTCGGGACTAGTGGGGCCGAGCAGTACTTC. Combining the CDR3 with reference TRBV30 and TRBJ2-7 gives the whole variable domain SQTIHQWPATLVQPVGSPLSLECTVEGTSNPNLYWYRQAAGRGLQLLFYSVGIGQISSEVPQNLSASRPQDRQFILSSKKLLLSDSGFYLCAWSAALGTSGAEQYFGPGTRLTVT.

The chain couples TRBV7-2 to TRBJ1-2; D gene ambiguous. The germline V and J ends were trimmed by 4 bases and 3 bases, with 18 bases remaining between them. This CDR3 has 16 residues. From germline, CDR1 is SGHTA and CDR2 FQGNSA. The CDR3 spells CASSSGSGHIDYGYTF. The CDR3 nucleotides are TGTGCCAGCAGCTCTGGTTCGGGTCATATCGACTATGGCTACACCTTC.

DNA for the CDR3: TGTGCCAGCAGTCCACCCGGGGACAGGGACTACAATGAGCAGTTCTTC. Its translation is CASSPPGDRDYNEQFF. V is TRBV28 and J is TRBJ2-1; 9 bases are a match to TRBD1. J was trimmed by 3 bases and V by 5 bases; bases with no gene match: 8. The germline V gene has CDR1 MDHEN and CDR2 SYDVKM. CDR3 length: 16 amino acids.

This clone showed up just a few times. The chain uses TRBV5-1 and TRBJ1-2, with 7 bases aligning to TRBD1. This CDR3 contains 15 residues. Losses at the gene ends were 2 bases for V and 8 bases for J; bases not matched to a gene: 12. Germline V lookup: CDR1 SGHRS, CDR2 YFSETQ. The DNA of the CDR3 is TGCGCCAGCAGCTTCGGTGACGACAGGGTACTCGGCTACACCTTC. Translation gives CASSFGDDRVLGYTF.

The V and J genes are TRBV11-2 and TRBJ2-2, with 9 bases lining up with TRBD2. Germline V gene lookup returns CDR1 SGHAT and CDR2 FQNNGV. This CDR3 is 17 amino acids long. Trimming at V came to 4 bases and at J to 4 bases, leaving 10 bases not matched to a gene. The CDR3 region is CASSWTSARGGTGELFF. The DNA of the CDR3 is TGTGCCAGCAGCTGGACTAGCGCCAGGGGGGGCACCGGGGAGCTGTTTTTT.

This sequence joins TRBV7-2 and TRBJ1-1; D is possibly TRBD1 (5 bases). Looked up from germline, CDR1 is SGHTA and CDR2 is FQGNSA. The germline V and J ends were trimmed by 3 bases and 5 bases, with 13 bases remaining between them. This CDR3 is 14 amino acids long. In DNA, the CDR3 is TGTGCCAGCAGCTTCGAAGGGGTGGGGACTGAAGCTTTCTTT. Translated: CASSFEGVGTEAFF.

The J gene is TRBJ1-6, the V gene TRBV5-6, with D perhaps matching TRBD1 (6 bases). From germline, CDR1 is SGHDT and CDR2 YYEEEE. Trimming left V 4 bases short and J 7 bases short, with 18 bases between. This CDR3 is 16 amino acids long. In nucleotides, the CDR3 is TGTGCCAGCAGCGCGGTCGGGGGCACGGTGAATTCACCCCTCCACTTT. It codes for CASSAVGGTVNSPLHF.

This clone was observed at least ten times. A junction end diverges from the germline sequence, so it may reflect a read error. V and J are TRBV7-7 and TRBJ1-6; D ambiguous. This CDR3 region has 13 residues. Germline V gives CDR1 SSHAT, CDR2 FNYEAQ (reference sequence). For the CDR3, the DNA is TGTGCTAGCAGCTTAGTAGAGGATTCACCCCTCCACTTT. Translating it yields CASSLVEDSPLHF.

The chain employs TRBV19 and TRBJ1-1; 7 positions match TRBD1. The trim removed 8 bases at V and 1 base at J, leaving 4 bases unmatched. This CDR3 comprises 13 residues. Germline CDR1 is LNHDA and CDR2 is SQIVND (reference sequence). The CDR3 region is CASSGQTNTEAFF. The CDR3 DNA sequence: TGTGCCAGTTCGGGACAGACGAACACTGAAGCTTTCTTT. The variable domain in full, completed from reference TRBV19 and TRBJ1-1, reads DGGITQSPKYLFRKEGQNVTLSCEQNLNHDAMYWYRQDPGQGLRLIYYSQIVNDFQKGDIAEGYSVSREKKESFPLTVTSAQKNPTAFYLCASSGQTNTEAFFGQGTRLTVV.

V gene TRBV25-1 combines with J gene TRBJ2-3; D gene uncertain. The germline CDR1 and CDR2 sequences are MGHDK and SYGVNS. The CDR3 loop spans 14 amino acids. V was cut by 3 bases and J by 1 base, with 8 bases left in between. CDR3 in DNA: TGTGCCAGCAGTGACGTAGCTGGCACAGATACGCAGTATTTT. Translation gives CASSDVAGTDTQYF.

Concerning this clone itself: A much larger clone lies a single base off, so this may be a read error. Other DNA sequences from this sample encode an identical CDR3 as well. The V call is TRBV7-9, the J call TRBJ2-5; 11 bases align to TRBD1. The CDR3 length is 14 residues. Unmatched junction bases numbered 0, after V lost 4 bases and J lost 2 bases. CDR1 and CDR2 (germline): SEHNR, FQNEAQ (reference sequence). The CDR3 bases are TGTGCCAGCAGCTGGGACAGGGGGCAAGAGACCCAGTACTTC. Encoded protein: CASSWDRGQETQYF.

CDR3 sequence (DNA): TGTGCCTGGAGTGTAACGAGGTTAGAGACCCAGTACTTC. Amino acids: CAWSVTRLETQYF. The chain has TRBV30 and TRBJ2-5, with no clear D. CDR1 GTSNPN and CDR2 SVGIG come from the germline V gene (reference sequence). The V end was cut by 0 bases, the J end by 4 bases, with 9 bases between. This CDR3 comprises 13 residues.

CDR3 loop: CASSVRDREDNYGYTF. For the CDR3, the DNA is TGTGCCAGCAGCGTCCGGGACAGGGAGGACAACTATGGCTACACCTTC. J is TRBJ1-2 and V is TRBV9, with TRBD1 identical over 9 bases. The length of the CDR3 is 16 residues. Looked up from germline, CDR1 is SGDLS and CDR2 is YYNGEE. With 2 bases clipped from V and 2 bases from J, the junction kept 7 bases outside the gene matches.

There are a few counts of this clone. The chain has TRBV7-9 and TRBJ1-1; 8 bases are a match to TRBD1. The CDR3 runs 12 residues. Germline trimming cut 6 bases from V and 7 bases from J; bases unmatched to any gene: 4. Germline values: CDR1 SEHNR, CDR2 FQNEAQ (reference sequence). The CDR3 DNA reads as TGTGCCAGCAGTGACAGGGGCCTTGAAGCTTTCTTT. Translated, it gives CASSDRGLEAFF.

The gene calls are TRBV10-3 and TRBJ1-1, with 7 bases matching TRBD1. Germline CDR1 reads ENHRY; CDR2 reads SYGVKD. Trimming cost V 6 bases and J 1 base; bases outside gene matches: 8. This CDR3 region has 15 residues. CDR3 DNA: TGTGCCATCAGGCCACAGGGGACGGGGAACACTGAAGCTTTCTTT. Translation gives CAIRPQGTGNTEAFF.

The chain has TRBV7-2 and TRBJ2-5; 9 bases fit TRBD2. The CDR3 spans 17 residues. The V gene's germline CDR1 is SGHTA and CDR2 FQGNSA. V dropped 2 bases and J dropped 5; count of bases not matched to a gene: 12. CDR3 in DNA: TGTGCCAGCAGCTTATCGGCTAGCGGGGCCCAGGGGGAGACCCAGTACTTC. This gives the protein CASSLSASGAQGETQYF.

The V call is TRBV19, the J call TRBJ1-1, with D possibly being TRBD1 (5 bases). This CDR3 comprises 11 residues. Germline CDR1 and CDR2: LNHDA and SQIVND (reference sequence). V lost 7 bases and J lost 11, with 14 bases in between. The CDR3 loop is CASTRGAEAFF. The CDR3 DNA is TGTGCCAGTACCCGCGGGGCGGAGGCTTTCTTT.

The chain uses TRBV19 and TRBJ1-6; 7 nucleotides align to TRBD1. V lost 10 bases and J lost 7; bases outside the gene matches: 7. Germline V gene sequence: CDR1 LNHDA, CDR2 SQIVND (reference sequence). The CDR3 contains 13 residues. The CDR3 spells CATSQGENSPLHF. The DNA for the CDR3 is TGTGCCACATCGCAGGGGGAAAATTCACCCCTCCACTTT.

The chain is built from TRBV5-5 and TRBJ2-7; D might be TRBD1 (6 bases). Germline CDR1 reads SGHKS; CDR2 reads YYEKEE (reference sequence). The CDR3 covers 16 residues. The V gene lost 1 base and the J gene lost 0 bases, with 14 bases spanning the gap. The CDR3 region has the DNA TGTGCCAGCAGCTTGAAAGCAACAGGGAGCTCCTACGAGCAGTACTTC. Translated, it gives CASSLKATGSSYEQYF. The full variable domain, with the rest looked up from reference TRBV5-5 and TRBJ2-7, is DAGVTQSPTHLIKTRGQQVTLRCSPISGHKSVSWYQQVLGQGPQFIFQYYEKEERGRGNFPDRFSARQFPNYSSELNVNALLLGDSALYLCASSLKATGSSYEQYFGPGTRLTVT.

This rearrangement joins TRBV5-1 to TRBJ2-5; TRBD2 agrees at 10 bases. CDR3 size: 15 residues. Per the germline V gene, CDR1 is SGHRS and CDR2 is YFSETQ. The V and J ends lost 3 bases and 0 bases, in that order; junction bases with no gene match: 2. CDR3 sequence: CASSSGLADQETQYF. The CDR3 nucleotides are TGCGCCAGCAGCTCAGGACTAGCGGACCAAGAGACCCAGTACTTC.

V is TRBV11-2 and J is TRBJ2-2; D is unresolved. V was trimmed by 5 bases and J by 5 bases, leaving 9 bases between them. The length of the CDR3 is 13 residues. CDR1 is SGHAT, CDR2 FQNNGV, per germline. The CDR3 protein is CASSVTRTGELFF. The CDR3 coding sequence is TGTGCCAGCAGCGTAACGCGGACCGGGGAGCTGTTTTTT.

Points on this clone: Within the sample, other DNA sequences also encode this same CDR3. CDR3 sequence reads: CASSPTNGGNEKLFF. Written as DNA, the CDR3 is TGTGCCAGCAGCCCCACCAATGGGGGAAATGAAAAACTGTTTTTT. V gene TRBV28 combines with J gene TRBJ1-4; D is possibly TRBD1 (5 bases). The V and J ends lost 6 bases and 5 bases respectively, with 16 bases between them. The CDR3 extends over 15 amino acids. Looked up from germline, CDR1 is MDHEN and CDR2 is SYDVKM.